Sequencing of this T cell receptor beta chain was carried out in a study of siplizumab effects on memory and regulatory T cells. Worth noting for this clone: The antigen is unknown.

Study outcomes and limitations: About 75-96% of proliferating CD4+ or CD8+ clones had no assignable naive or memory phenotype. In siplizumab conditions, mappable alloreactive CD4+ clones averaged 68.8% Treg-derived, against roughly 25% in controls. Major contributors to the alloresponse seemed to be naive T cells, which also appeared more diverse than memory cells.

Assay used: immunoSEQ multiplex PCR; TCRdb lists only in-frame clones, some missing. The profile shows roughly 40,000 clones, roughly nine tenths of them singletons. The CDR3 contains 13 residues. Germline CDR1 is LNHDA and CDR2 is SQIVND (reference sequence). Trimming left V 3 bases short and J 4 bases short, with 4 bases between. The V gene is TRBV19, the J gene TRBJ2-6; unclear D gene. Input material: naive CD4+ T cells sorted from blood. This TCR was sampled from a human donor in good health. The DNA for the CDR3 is TGTGCCAGTAGTATTCTGGGGGCCAACGTCCTGACTTTC. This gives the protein CASSILGANVLTF.